This entry is about one TCR beta chain. This entry belongs to a study of CD8 T cells in Susac syndrome. The multiple sclerosis control cohort comprised treatment-naive individuals presenting with stable or active relapsing-remitting disease. V was pared by 1 base and J by 0 bases, with 6 bases between. This CDR3 contains 13 residues. CDR1 is DFQATT and CDR2 is SNEGSKA in the germline V gene (reference sequence). Reverse transcription of about 0.45 to 1 ug RNA was carried out with random hexamers. The TCR beta CDR3 was amplified by immunoSEQ multiplex PCR across 54 Vbeta, 13 Jbeta. In TCRdb, the immunoSEQ multiplex PCR reads were re-called with MiXCR into one record per CDR3 protein. The table lists about 180,000 distinct CDR3 sequences, approximately 96% of them singletons.

The genes are TRBV20-1 and TRBJ1-1; D gene unclear. Material for sequencing was CD4+ T cells from PBMCs. The receptor comes from a human donor with multiple sclerosis. This CDR3 reads CSARGRVNTEAFF. In nucleotides, the CDR3 is TGCAGTGCTAGAGGACGGGTGAACACTGAAGCTTTCTTT.